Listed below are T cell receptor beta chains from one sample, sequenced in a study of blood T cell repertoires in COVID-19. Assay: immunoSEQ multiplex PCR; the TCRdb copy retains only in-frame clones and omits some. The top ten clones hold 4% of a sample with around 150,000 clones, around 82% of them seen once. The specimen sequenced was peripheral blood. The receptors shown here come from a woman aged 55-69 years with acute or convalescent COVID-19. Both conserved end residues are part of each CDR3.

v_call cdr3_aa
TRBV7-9 CASSLGRGKYF
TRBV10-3 CAISRDSQGEQFF
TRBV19 CASRKGPSNQPQHF
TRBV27 CASSRDRGGYEQYF
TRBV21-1 CASSPTCRTGGGTEAFF
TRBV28 CASSFEGFYGYTF
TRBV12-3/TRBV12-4 CASSWGRFGYTF
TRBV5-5 CASSQSAQETQYF
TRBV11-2 CASSLGSPGSPLHF
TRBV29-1 CSVEDVASGVYNEQFF
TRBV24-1 CATSETGSYGYTF
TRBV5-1 CASSLGSSQETQYF
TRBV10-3 CAISESGGGYTF
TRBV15 CATSPRGETQYF
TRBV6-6 CASSSTGGTEAFF
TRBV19 CASSPPSSGHNNEQFF
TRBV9 CASSGPRSPLHF
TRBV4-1 CASSQEGALYEQYF
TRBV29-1 CSGGGGGTGELFF
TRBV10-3 CSTGGGETQYF
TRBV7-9 CASSRDGGGYTF
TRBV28 CASRTVQGTEAFF
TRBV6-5 CASSYLGQGNQPQHF
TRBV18 CASSSPADRASGNTIYF
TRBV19 CASSAWRGRDSYEQYF
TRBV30 CAWIPLGQGGYGYTF
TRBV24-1 CATSAFGLRDRTQETQYF
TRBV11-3 CASSSTRGSPLHF
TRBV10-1 CASSESPGAGNTIYF
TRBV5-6 CASSSWMTGALRQYF
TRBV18 CASSLSAGRREQYF
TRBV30 CAWSGTSGYLNEQFF
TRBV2 CASSMTLAGAPDTQYF
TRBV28 CASSLNPEMNTEAFF
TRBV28 CASRTGETQETQYF
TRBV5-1 CASSVDRVSAGYTF
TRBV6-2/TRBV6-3 CASSLRGAGGRGPRNTQYF
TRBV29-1 CSIQSTDTQYF
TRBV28 CASSPWLGREQFF
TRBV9 CASSAHRGPDTEAFF
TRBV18 CASSEGTGGLYEQYF
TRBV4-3 CASSLDRGPGNTEAFF
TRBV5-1 CASSLQGLSYGYTF
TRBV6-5 CASRLTSDTSYEQYF
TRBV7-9 CASGAGFGTDTQYF
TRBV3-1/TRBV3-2 CASSQVMNTEAFF
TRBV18 CASSPTRSAEGYTF
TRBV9 CASSVSTGLETQYF